One sample yielded the 7 T cell receptor beta chains listed below, sequenced in a study of vaccination effects on CD4 cells after COVID-19. These receptors' targets are unknown. Researchers isolated CD4+ T cells once approximately eleven days of culture had elapsed. Either the BNT162b2 or mRNA-1273 vaccine was given to participants in two doses. Method: immunoSEQ multiplex PCR; TCRdb's copy keeps in-frame clones and lacks some. The top ten clones hold about 9.5% of a sample with about 45,000 clones, roughly 72% of them seen once. This specimen was CD4+ T cells from PBMCs cultured without peptide, taken after COVID-19 vaccination. The receptors originated from a human donor who received a COVID-19 vaccine.

The chain recombines TRBV2 with TRBJ1-3, with 8 bases fitting TRBD1. The CDR3 has 12 residues. Trimming cost V 8 bases and J 3 bases; bases outside gene matches: 0. Germline CDR1 is SNHLY and CDR2 is FYNNEI. The CDR3 is CASGQGGNTIYF. In DNA form, the CDR3 reads TGTGCCAGCGGACAGGGTGGAAACACCATATATTTT.

CDR3 amino acids: CASSEGGMNTEAFF. CDR3 DNA sequence: TGCGCCAGCAGTGAAGGGGGCATGAACACTGAAGCTTTCTTT. V usage is TRBV10-1 and J usage is TRBJ1-1; TRBD1 matches at 7 bases. This CDR3 region has 14 residues. With V trimmed by 3 bases and J by 0 bases, 1 base remained unmatched. The germline V gene encodes CDR1 WNHNN and CDR2 SYGVQD (reference sequence).

V and J are TRBV9 and TRBJ1-3, with 10 bases matching TRBD1. V shed 2 bases and J 2 bases; nucleotides not matched to a gene: 7. CDR3 length: 17 residues. CDR1 SGDLS and CDR2 YYNGEE come from the germline V gene. Written as DNA, the CDR3 is TGTGCCAGCAGCGTCGGGACAGGGGCTGGCGCTGGAAACACCATATATTTT. Protein product: CASSVGTGAGAGNTIYF.

The CDR3 coding sequence is TGTGCCAGTAGTATCACCTACGGACAGGCGATGTACTCTGGGGCCAACGTCCTGACTTTC. This encodes CASSITYGQAMYSGANVLTF. The genes are TRBV19 and TRBJ2-6; 7 positions match TRBD1. Germline trimming cut 3 bases from V and 0 bases from J; bases unmatched to any gene: 14. The length of the CDR3 is 20 residues. The germline V gene has CDR1 LNHDA and CDR2 SQIVND (reference sequence).

A few counts support this clone. V and J are TRBV5-5 and TRBJ2-3; D is uncertain. V was pared by 0 bases and J by 6 bases, with 8 bases between. In germline, CDR1 is SGHKS, CDR2 YYEKEE (reference sequence). This CDR3 is built from 13 residues. Here the CDR3 reads CASSLVARDTQYF. DNA of the CDR3: TGTGCCAGCAGCTTGGTAGCCCGGGATACGCAGTATTTT. Full variable domain (outside the CDR3, taken from reference TRBV5-5 and TRBJ2-3): DAGVTQSPTHLIKTRGQQVTLRCSPISGHKSVSWYQQVLGQGPQFIFQYYEKEERGRGNFPDRFSARQFPNYSSELNVNALLLGDSALYLCASSLVARDTQYFGPGTRLTVL.

The chain links TRBV5-6 to TRBJ2-1, with no clear D. Germline lookup yields CDR1 SGHDT and CDR2 YYEEEE. The V and J ends lost 4 bases and 10 bases respectively, with 12 bases between them. The CDR3 has 12 residues. In DNA, the CDR3 is TGTGCCAGCAGCCGCTCCCGGCTAGAGCAGTTCTTC. This sequence encodes CASSRSRLEQFF.

In this sample, this clone turned up a few times. The V call is TRBV18, the J call TRBJ1-1; no clear D. This CDR3 has 12 amino acids. Deletions cut 2 bases from V and 7 bases from J, with 8 bases between. Germline CDR1 is KGHSH and CDR2 is LQKENI. The CDR3 coding sequence is TGTGCCAGCTCACCATTCGTTGGTGAAGCTTTCTTT. It encodes CASSPFVGEAFF.